This T cell receptor beta chain was sequenced for a study of T cells in Graves' hyperthyroidism and ophthalmopathy. This clonotype was counted many times. What was amplified from RNA transcripts were TCR beta CDR3 regions. A first-round RT-PCR of the TCR CDR3 used the HTBI primer set. TCRdb used MiXCR to reprocess the multiplex PCR reads, holding one entry per CDR3 protein. The sample lists roughly 290,000 distinct CDR3 sequences, roughly 13% occurring once. V gave up 5 bases and J gave up 8 bases, with 15 bases separating them. Germline values: CDR1 SQVTM, CDR2 ANQGSEA. The CDR3 sequence is 13 residues long.

This TCR derives from a woman in her thirties with Graves' hyperthyroidism that later progressed to Graves' ophthalmopathy. Sequenced material: blood. The J gene is TRBJ1-4, the V gene TRBV29-1; weak D call: TRBD1 (5 bases). In DNA form, the CDR3 reads TGCAGCGTTCTGGGAGGGGCAGGAGAAAAACTGTTTTTT. As protein: CSVLGGAGEKLFF.